These T cell receptor beta chains were read from a single sample in a study of early T cells in non-severe SARS-CoV-2 infection. TCRdb itself ran the 5' RACE reads through MiXCR, one entry per CDR3 protein. Seen here are tens of thousands of distinct CDR3 sequences, 8.7% observed once, and the top ten hold almost 4%. The sample here was whole blood, taken at baseline. These receptors were obtained from an adult who was a healthcare worker with PCR-confirmed SARS-CoV-2 infection or an uninfected control (not recorded which). CDR3s include the opening cysteine and the closing phenylalanine or tryptophan. D genes are given only for firm matches. Only part of the rows carry a size: once, few, many, or a class if the clone is expanded.

j_call	cdr3_length	d_call	v_call	clone_size	cdr3_aa	cdr3_nt
TRBJ2-1	11	.	TRBV2	.	CASSLTGEQFF	TGTGCCAGCAGTCTCACAGGGGAGCAGTTCTTC
TRBJ1-3	17	TRBD1	TRBV19	.	CASSIPWDRGSGNTIYF	TGTGCCAGTAGTATACCCTGGGACAGGGGTTCAGGAAACACCATATATTTT
TRBJ2-7	11	.	TRBV12-3/TRBV12-4	.	CASSYRGEQYF	TGTGCCAGCAGTTATCGGGGGGAGCAGTACTTC
TRBJ1-1	15	.	TRBV11-3	few	CASSFGRGRSTEAFF	TGTGCCAGCAGCTTCGGCAGGGGCAGAAGTACTGAAGCTTTCTTT
TRBJ2-6	19	TRBD1	TRBV2	few	CASSRGPGQAPSGANVLTF	TGTGCCAGCAGTAGGGGTCCGGGACAGGCTCCTTCTGGGGCCAACGTCCTGACTTTC
TRBJ2-3	16	TRBD2	TRBV10-3	few	CAISSEEAGEADTQYF	TGTGCCATCAGTTCTGAAGAAGCGGGAGAGGCAGATACGCAGTATTTT
TRBJ1-2	14	TRBD1	TRBV19	.	CASSESTGPYGYTF	TGTGCCAGTAGTGAGTCGACAGGGCCCTATGGCTACACCTTC
TRBJ2-6	17	.	TRBV30	.	CAWSVGRTNSGANVLTF	TGTGCCTGGAGTGTGGGCAGGACCAACTCTGGGGCCAACGTCCTGACTTTC
TRBJ2-5	15	TRBD2	TRBV4-1	.	CASSKIAGDLHTQYF	TGCGCCAGCAGCAAAATAGCGGGAGACCTCCATACCCAGTACTTC
TRBJ2-3	15	.	TRBV29-1	few	CSGTPTEAGTDTQYF	TGCAGCGGTACACCGACAGAAGCGGGCACAGATACGCAGTATTTT
TRBJ2-3	18	TRBD2	TRBV6-2/TRBV6-3	.	CASSYYPGSSGDTDTQYF	TGTGCCAGCAGTTACTACCCCGGATCTAGCGGGGACACAGATACGCAGTATTTT
TRBJ1-2	15	TRBD1	TRBV10-2	few	CASSESTGLSYGYTF	TGCGCCAGCAGTGAGTCGACAGGGTTGTCCTATGGCTACACCTTC
TRBJ2-1	15	.	TRBV14	many	CASQRTFDSYNEQFF	TGTGCCAGCCAAAGAACCTTTGACTCCTACAATGAGCAGTTCTTC
TRBJ2-2	15	TRBD2	TRBV2	.	CVSSGLAGGTGELFF	TGTGTCAGCAGCGGTTTAGCGGGAGGGACCGGGGAGCTGTTTTTT
TRBJ2-3	11	.	TRBV10-3	.	CAISVLDTQYF	TGTGCCATCAGTGTCCTAGATACGCAGTATTTT